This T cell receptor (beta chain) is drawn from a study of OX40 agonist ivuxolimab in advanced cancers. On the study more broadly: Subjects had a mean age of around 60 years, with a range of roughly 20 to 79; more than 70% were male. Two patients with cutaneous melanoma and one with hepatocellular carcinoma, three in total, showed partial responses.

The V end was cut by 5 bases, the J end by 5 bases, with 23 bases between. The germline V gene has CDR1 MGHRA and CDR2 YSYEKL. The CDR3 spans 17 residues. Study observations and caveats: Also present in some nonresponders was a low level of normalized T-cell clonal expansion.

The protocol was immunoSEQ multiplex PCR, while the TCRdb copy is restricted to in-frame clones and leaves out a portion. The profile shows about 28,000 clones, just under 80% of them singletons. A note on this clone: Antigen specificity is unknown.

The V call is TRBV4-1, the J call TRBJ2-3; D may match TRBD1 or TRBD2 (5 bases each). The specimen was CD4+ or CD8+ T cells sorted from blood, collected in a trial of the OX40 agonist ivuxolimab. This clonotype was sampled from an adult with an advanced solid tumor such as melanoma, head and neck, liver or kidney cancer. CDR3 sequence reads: CASSIDPLGVMGDTQYF. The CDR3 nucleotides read TGCGCCAGCAGCATTGACCCACTAGGGGTGATGGGAGATACGCAGTATTTT.